These T cell receptor beta chains were read from a single sample in a study of cytomegalovirus exposure and HLA in healthy donors. Measured with immunoSEQ multiplex PCR; TCRdb has only the in-frame clones, and not every one. Of about 150,000 clones detected, roughly 10% appear once; the ten largest clones hold 1.8%. Sequencing input: PBMCs. Receptors originate from a man aged 45-60 years in good health and CMV-seronegative. The conserved cysteine and the conserved F or W are not part of the CDR3 here. The order of the fields is CDR3 length, J gene, V gene, CDR3 protein.

>13|TRBJ1-2|TRBV11-2
ASSPAADRGYGYT
>14|TRBJ2-7|TRBV6-5
ASSYSRASGMYEQY
>11|TRBJ1-4|TRBV19
ATVALRGEKLF
>13|TRBJ1-1|TRBV6-5
ASSYSRASNTEAF
>10|TRBJ1-2|TRBV30
AWSDLPYGYT
>13|TRBJ2-7|TRBV2
ASTQEGQGAYEQY
>11|TRBJ1-1|TRBV6-5
ASSLDKFTEAF
>13|TRBJ1-5|TRBV10-3
AIRESEQGYQPQH
>11|TRBJ2-7|TRBV12-5
ASGRGGLYEQY
>14|TRBJ2-1|TRBV28
ASGSRLARGDNEQF
>12|TRBJ2-1|TRBV7-8
ASSLVPLDNEQF
>13|TRBJ2-5|TRBV6-5
ASSYSTSGSGTQY
>11|TRBJ1-2|TRBV2
ASSDRAYYGYT
>16|TRBJ2-7|TRBV9
ASSVDAGTSGRFYEQY
>11|TRBJ1-5|TRBV30
AWSRGGEQPQH
>13|TRBJ2-5|TRBV11-3
ASSRGLAGQETQY
>12|TRBJ2-7|TRBV29-1
SVDASGRSYEQY
>14|TRBJ2-1|TRBV27
ASSLFGTSVYNEQF
>11|TRBJ2-7|TRBV19
ASSTLADGEQY
>12|TRBJ1-2|TRBV7-9
ASSRQDKINGYT
>11|TRBJ2-5|TRBV6-4
ASSALPRETQY
>16|TRBJ2-3|TRBV28
ASSITGLAGVGTDTQY
>11|TRBJ1-2|TRBV6-1
ASSVTGGYGYT
>14|TRBJ2-1|TRBV7-3
ASSSQISGGANEQF
>12|TRBJ1-4|TRBV5-5
ASSLSPLEEKLF
>12|TRBJ2-2|TRBV30
AWRRVANTGELF
>12|TRBJ1-1|TRBV9
ASSSRQVTTEAF
>15|TRBJ2-2|TRBV27
ASSLSLRTGFTGELF
>16|TRBJ2-1|TRBV18
ASSPYSGTSGAYNEQF
>10|TRBJ2-1|TRBV11-3
ASRGDPNEQF
>16|-|TRBV27
ASSQDTGTSGTRIEQY
>13|TRBJ2-5|TRBV5-1
ASSFSTSGQETQY
>15|TRBJ2-3|TRBV5-1
ASSQGLAGGAEDTQY
>13|TRBJ1-2|TRBV9
ASNPQGDFNYGYT
>13|TRBJ2-1|TRBV11-2
ASTRAGTRYNEQF
>8|TRBJ1-3|TRBV11-2
ATGGNTIY
>11|TRBJ2-5|TRBV25-1
ASRASVSETQY
>15|TRBJ2-7|TRBV11-2
ASSLDLAGLETYEQY
>13|TRBJ2-1|TRBV18
ASSPLAGSYNEQF
>14|TRBJ1-5|TRBV18
ASSQEVRQSNQPQH
>11|TRBJ1-2|TRBV6-5
ASTGQGIVGYT
>13|TRBJ2-2|TRBV6-5
ASSTGHKNTGELF